This TCR beta chain was sequenced during a study of identical twins. TCRdb processed the 5' RACE reads anew with MiXCR; each CDR3 protein has one entry. The sample consists of fewer than 250,000 distinct CDR3 sequences, around 6.6% of them appearing once. Germline-derived CDR1 and CDR2 are MDHEN and SYDVKM. V shed 0 bases and J shed 0 bases, with 10 bases lying between them. CDR3 length: 16 amino acids. These data were also reused for a study on yellow fever vaccine responses in identical twins.

The sample taken for sequencing was memory (CD45RO+) T cells sorted from blood. This TCR came from a woman in her late teens or twenties in good health. The J gene is TRBJ2-3, the V gene TRBV28; D is perhaps TRBD1 (7 bases). Here the CDR3 DNA reads TGTGCCAGCAGTTTATGGACAGGGACTAGCACAGATACGCAGTATTTT. Translation: CASSLWTGTSTDTQYF.